Listed here is a single TCR beta chain. Its antigen is as yet unknown. There are 14 residues in the CDR3. V was pared by 1 base and J by 4 bases, with 10 bases between. Germline V gene sequence: CDR1 LNHNV, CDR2 YYDKDF (reference sequence). Extraction of RNA preceded its reverse transcription into cDNA, which served as the sequencing template. The data were produced by immunoSEQ multiplex PCR, yet TCRdb's version contains in-frame clones alone and is incomplete. The sample records some 160,000 clones, around 62% being singletons. The sample originates from a study of CD8+ T cells in alopecia areata. Study-wide findings and caveats: Although TCR sharing was seen in mice, sharing across patients was less clear, possibly for HLA-related reasons. Higher clonality was seen in lesional scalp than in normal scalp, especially in alopecia totalis/universalis.

The chain has TRBV15 and TRBJ1-1; tentative D call: TRBD1 (5 bases). Source material: CD8+ T cells sorted from blood. This TCR came from a human donor in good health. The DNA of the CDR3 is TGTGCCACCAGCAGAGTGGGGCTGAGCACTGAAGCTTTCTTT. It specifies CATSRVGLSTEAFF.